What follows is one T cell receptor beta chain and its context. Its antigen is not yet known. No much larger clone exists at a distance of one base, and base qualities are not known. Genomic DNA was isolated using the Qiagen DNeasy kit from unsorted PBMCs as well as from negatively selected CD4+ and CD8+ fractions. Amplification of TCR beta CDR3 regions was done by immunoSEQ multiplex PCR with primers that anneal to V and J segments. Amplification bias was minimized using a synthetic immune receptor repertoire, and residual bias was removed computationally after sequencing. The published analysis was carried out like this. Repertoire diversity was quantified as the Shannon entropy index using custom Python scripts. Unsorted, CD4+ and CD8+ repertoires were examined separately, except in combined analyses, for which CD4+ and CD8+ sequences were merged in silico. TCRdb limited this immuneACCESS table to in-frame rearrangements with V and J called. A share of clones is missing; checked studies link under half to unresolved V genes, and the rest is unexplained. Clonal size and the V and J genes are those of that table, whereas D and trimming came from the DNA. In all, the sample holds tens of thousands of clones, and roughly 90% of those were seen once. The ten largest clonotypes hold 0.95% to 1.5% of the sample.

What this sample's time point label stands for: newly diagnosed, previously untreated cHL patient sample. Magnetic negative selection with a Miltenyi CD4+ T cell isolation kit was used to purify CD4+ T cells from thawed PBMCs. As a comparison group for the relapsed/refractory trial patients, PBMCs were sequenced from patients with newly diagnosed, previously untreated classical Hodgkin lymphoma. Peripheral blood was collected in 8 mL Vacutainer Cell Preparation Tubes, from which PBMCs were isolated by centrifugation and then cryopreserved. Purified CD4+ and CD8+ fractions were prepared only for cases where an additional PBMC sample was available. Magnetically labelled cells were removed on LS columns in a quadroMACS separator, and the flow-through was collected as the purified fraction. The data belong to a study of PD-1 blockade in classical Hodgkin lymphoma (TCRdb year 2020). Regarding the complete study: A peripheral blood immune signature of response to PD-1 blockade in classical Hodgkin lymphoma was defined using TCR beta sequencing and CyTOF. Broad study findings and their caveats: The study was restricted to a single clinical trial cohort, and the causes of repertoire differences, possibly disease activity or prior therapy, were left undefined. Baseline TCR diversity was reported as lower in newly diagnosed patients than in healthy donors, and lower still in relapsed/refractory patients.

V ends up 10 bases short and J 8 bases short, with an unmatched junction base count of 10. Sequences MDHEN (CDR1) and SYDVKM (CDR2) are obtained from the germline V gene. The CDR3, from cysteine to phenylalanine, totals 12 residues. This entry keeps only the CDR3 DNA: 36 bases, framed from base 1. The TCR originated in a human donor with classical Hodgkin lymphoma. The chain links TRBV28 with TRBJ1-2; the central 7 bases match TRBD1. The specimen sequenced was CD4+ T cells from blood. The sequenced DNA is TGTGCCACCAAAAGCCAGGGGGGAGGCTACACCTTC. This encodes CATKSQGGGYTF.